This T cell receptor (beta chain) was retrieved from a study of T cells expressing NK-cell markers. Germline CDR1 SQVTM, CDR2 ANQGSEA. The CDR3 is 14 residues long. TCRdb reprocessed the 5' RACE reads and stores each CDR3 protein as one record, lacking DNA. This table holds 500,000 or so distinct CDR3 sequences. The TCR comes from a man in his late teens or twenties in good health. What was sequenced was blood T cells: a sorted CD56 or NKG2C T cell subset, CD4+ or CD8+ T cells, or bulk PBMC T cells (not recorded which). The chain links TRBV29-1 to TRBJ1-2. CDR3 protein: CSVEFWKDDYGYTF.